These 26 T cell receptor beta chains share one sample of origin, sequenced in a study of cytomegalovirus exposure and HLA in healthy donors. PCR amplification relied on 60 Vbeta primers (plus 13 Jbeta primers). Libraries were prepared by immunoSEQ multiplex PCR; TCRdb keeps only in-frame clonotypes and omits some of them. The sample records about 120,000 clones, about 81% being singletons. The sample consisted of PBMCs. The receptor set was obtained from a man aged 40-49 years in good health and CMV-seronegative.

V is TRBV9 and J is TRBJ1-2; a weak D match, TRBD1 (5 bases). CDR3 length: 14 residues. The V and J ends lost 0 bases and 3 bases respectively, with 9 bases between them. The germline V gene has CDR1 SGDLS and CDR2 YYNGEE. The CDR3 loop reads CASSVAGLDYGYTF. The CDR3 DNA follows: TGTGCCAGCAGCGTAGCAGGGTTGGACTATGGCTACACCTTC.

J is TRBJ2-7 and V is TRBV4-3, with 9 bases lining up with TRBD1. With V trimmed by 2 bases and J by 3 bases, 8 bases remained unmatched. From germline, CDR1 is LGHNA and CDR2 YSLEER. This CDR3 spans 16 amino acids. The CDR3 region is CASSQTPGQGFYEQYF. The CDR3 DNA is TGCGCCAGCAGCCAAACACCGGGACAGGGATTCTACGAGCAGTACTTC.

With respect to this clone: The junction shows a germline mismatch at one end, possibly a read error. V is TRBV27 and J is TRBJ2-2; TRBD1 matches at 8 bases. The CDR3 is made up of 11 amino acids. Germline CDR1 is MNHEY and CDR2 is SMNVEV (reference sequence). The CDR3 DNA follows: TGTGCCAGCAGAACACAGGGGGGGCTGTTTTTT. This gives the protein CASRTQGGLFF.

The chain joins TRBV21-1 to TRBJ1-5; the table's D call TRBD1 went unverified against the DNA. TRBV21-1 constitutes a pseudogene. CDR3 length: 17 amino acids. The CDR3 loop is CASVRTSLPRGNQPQHF. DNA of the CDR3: TGTGCCAGCGTGAGGACAAGCCTACCCCGAGGCAATCAGCCCCAGCATTTT.

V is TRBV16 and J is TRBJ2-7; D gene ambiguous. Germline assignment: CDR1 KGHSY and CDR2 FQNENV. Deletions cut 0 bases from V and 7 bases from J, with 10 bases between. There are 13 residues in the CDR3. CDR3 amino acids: CASSQSRLTEQYF. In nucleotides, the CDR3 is TGTGCCAGCAGCCAATCCAGATTAACGGAGCAGTACTTC.

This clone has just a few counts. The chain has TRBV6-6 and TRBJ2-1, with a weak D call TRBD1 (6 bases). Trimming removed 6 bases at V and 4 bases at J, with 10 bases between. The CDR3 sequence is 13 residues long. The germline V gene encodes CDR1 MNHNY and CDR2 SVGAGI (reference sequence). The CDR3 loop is CASSNTGYNEQFF. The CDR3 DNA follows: TGTGCCAGCAGCAACACAGGGTACAATGAGCAGTTCTTC.

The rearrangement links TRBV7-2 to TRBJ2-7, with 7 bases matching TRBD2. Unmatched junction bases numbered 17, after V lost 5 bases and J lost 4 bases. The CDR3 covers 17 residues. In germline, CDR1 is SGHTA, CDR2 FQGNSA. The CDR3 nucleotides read TGTGCCAGCAGCAAAGGGCCGGCCGGGGGAGGGGCTTACGAGCAGTACTTC. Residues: CASSKGPAGGGAYEQYF.

CDR3 nucleotides: TGCGCCAGCAGTACCGGGACAGCAGGAGAGACCCAGTACTTC. Residues: CASSTGTAGETQYF. The chain joins TRBV5-1 to TRBJ2-5, with 7 nucleotides matching TRBD1. V was clipped by 5 bases and J by 4 bases; unmatched bases: 8. Germline values: CDR1 SGHRS, CDR2 YFSETQ. The CDR3 contains 14 residues.

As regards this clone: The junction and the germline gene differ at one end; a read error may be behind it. The CDR3 here is CAISESGGRAIRGVF. DNA for the CDR3: TGTGCCATCAGTGAGAGTGGCGGGAGGGCCATCCGAGGGGTCTTC. The rearrangement links TRBV10-3 to TRBJ2-1; TRBD2 agrees at 9 bases. Germline V gives CDR1 ENHRY, CDR2 SYGVKD. The CDR3 has 15 amino acids.

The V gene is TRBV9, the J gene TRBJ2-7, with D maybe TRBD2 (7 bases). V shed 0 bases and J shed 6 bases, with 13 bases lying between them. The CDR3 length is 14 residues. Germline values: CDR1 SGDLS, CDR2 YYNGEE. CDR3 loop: CASSVVRGGSEQYF. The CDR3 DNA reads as TGTGCCAGCAGCGTAGTGAGGGGGGGATCCGAGCAGTACTTC.

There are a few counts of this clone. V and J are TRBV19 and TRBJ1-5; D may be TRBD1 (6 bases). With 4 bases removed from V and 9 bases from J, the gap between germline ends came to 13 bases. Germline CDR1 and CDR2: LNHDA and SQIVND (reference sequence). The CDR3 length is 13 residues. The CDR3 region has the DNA TGTGCCAGTAGTAGTACAGGGCTGGGGCCCCAGCATTTT. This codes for CASSSTGLGPQHF. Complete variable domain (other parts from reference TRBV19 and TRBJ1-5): DGGITQSPKYLFRKEGQNVTLSCEQNLNHDAMYWYRQDPGQGLRLIYYSQIVNDFQKGDIAEGYSVSREKKESFPLTVTSAQKNPTAFYLCASSSTGLGPQHFGDGTRLSIL.

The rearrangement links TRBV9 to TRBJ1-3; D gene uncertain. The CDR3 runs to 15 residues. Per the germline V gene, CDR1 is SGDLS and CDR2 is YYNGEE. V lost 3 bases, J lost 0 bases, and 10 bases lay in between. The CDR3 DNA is TGTGCCAGCAGCGCCTACGTGAGCTCTGGAAACACCATATATTTT. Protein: CASSAYVSSGNTIYF.

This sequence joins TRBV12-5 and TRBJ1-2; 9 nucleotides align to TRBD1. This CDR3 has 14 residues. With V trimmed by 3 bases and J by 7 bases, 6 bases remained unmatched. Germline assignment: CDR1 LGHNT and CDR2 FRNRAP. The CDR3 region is CASGLLQGAGGYTF. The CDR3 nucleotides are TGTGCTAGTGGTTTATTACAGGGGGCCGGTGGCTACACCTTC.

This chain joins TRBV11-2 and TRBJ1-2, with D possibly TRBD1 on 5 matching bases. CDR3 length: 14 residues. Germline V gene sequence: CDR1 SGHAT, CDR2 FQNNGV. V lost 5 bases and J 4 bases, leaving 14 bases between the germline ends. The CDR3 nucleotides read TGTGCCAGCAGCCCACAGACAGACAGCTATGGCTACACCTTC. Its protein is CASSPQTDSYGYTF.

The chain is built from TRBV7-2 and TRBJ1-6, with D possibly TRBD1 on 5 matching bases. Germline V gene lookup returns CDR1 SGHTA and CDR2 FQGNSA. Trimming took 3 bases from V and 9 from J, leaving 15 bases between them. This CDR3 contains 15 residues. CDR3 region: CASSLFDSGGSPLHF. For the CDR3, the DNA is TGTGCCAGCAGCTTGTTCGACAGTGGCGGTTCACCCCTCCACTTT.

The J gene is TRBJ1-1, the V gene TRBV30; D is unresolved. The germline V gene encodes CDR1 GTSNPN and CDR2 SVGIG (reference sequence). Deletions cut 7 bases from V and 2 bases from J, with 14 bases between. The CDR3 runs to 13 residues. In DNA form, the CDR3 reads TGTGCCTCCCGGGCTAGCCACAACACTGAAGCTTTCTTT. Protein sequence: CASRASHNTEAFF.

The CDR3 sequence: CAWRYQTGSGYTF. CDR3 in DNA: TGTGCCTGGAGATATCAGACAGGGTCCGGCTACACCTTC. The gene calls are TRBV30 and TRBJ1-2; TRBD1 agrees at 7 bases. V lost 3 bases and J lost 8; bases outside the gene matches: 9. The germline CDR1 and CDR2 sequences are GTSNPN and SVGIG (reference sequence). This CDR3 has 13 residues.

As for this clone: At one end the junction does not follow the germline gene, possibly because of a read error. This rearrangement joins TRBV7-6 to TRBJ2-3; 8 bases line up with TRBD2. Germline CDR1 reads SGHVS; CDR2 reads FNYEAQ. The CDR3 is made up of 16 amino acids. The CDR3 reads CASSLAGHPILDTQYF. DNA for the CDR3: TGTGCCAGCAGCCTAGCGGGCCACCCAATTTTGGATACGCAGTATTTT.

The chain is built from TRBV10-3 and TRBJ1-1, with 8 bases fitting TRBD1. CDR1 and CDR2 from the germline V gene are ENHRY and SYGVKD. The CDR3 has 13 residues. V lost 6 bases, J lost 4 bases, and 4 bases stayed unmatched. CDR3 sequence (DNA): TGTGCCATCAGCAGGACAGGGACCACTGAAGCTTTCTTT. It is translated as CAISRTGTTEAFF.

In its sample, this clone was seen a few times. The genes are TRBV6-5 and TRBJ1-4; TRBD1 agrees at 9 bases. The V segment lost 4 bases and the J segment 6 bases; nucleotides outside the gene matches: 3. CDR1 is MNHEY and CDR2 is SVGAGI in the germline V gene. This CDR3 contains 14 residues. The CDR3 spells CASSSTGGYEKLFF. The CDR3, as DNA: TGTGCCAGCAGTTCTACAGGGGGCTATGAAAAACTGTTTTTT.

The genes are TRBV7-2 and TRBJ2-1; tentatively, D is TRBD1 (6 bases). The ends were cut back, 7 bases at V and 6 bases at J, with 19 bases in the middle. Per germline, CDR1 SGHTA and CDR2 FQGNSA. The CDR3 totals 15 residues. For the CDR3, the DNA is TGTGCCAGCATCCCTTGGGGGCCCACGAGCAATGAGCAGTTCTTC. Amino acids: CASIPWGPTSNEQFF.

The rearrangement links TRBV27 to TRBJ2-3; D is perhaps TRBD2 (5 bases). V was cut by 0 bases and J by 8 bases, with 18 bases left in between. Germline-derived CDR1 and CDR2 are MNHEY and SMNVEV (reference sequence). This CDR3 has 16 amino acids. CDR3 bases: TGTGCCAGCAGTTTATCTTCAGCTCAACGAGGGATTACGCAGTATTTT. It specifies CASSLSSAQRGITQYF.

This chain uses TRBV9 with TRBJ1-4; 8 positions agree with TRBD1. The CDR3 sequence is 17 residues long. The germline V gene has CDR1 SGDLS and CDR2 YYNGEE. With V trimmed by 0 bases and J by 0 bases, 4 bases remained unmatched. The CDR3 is CASSVDRGGATNEKLFF. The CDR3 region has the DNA TGTGCCAGCAGCGTAGACAGGGGGGGGGCAACTAATGAAAAACTGTTTTTT.

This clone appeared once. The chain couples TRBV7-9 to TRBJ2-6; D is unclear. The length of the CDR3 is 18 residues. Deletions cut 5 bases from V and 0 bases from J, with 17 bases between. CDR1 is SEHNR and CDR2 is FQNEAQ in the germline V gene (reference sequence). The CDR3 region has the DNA TGTGCCAGCAGCCCCCGAGAACCTGAGAGCTCTGGGGCCAACGTCCTGACTTTC. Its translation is CASSPREPESSGANVLTF.

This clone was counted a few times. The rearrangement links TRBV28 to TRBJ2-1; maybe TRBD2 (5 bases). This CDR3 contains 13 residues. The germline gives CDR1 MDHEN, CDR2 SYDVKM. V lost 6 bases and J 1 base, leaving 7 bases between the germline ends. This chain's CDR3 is CASSRGSYNEQFF. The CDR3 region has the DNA TGTGCCAGCAGCCGAGGGTCCTACAATGAGCAGTTCTTC.

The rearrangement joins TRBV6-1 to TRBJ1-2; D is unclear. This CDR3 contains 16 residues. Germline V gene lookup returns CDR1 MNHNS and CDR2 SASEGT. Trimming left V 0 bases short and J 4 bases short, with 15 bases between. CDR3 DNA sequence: TGTGCCAGCAGTGAAGCATGGGAGGCCGGGAGCTATGGCTACACCTTC. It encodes CASSEAWEAGSYGYTF.